These T cell receptor beta chains were read from a single sample in a study of cytotoxic CD8 clonotypes in ibrutinib-treated CLL. TCRdb's copy holds only in-frame clones and misses some; the assay was immunoSEQ multiplex PCR. There are 150,000 to 200,000 clones in the sample; more than 70% occur only once, and 3% to 3.5% lies in the top ten. Sample: PBMCs, taken at disease progression, from a patient treated with ibrutinib. These receptors originate from a human donor with chronic lymphocytic leukemia. The CDR3 runs from the conserved cysteine through the conserved F or W. A D gene is named only where the DNA matches it firmly. The size entry is marked missing in some rows and otherwise reads once, few, many or a size class.

d_gene: NA
j_gene: TRBJ1-1
len: 15
abundance: NA
v_gene: TRBV21-1
CDR3nt: TGTGCCAGCAGCAAAGAGAGGCGCATGAACACTGAAGCTTTCTTT
CDR3aa: CASSKERRMNTEAFF

d_gene: NA
j_gene: TRBJ1-1
len: 13
abundance: few
v_gene: TRBV25-1
CDR3nt: TGTGCCAGCCGGATGGGGCAGAGTAAAGGAGCTTTCTTT
CDR3aa: CASRMGQSKGAFF

d_gene: TRBD1
j_gene: TRBJ1-2
len: 13
abundance: few
v_gene: TRBV7-9
CDR3nt: TGTGCCAGCAGCTTAACAGGGGGTGATGGCTACACCTTC
CDR3aa: CASSLTGGDGYTF

d_gene: NA
j_gene: TRBJ1-1
len: 14
abundance: NA
v_gene: TRBV2
CDR3nt: TGTGCCAGCAGGTCCAGGGGTTGGGGCACTGAAGCTTTCTTT
CDR3aa: CASRSRGWGTEAFF

d_gene: TRBD2
j_gene: TRBJ2-7
len: 14
abundance: once
v_gene: TRBV28
CDR3nt: TGTGCCAGCGGAGAGAGCGGGAGGCCCAACGAGCAGTACTTC
CDR3aa: CASGESGRPNEQYF

d_gene: NA
j_gene: TRBJ1-2
len: 14
abundance: NA
v_gene: TRBV7-2
CDR3nt: TGTGCCAGCAGCCTCGTGAGTGGAGTATATGGCTACACCTTC
CDR3aa: CASSLVSGVYGYTF

d_gene: NA
j_gene: TRBJ2-2
len: 14
abundance: NA
v_gene: TRBV7-6
CDR3nt: TGTGCCAGCACCGTACGGGGATCCACCGGGGAGCTGTTTTTT
CDR3aa: CASTVRGSTGELFF

d_gene: TRBD1
j_gene: TRBJ1-2
len: 16
abundance: NA
v_gene: TRBV5-1
CDR3nt: TGCGCCAGCAGCTTGGTCGAAGGGGGCGCGGACTATGGCTACACCTTC
CDR3aa: CASSLVEGGADYGYTF

d_gene: NA
j_gene: TRBJ2-3
len: 16
abundance: NA
v_gene: TRBV7-2
CDR3nt: TGTGCCAGCAGCTCAGGATCCACTTTAAGCACAGATACGCAGTATTTT
CDR3aa: CASSSGSTLSTDTQYF

d_gene: NA
j_gene: TRBJ2-1
len: 16
abundance: NA
v_gene: TRBV7-2
CDR3nt: TGTGCCAGCAGCTCACCTACACGAAGCTCCTACAATGAGCAGTTCTTC
CDR3aa: CASSSPTRSSYNEQFF

d_gene: NA
j_gene: TRBJ2-1
len: 15
abundance: NA
v_gene: TRBV7-9
CDR3nt: TGTGCCAGCAGCAACCGTGGGACCCAATACAATGAGCAGTTCTTC
CDR3aa: CASSNRGTQYNEQFF

d_gene: NA
j_gene: TRBJ2-3
len: 15
abundance: NA
v_gene: TRBV7-6
CDR3nt: TGTGCCAGCAGCTTACAGGGACGCCCCACAGATACGCAGTATTTT
CDR3aa: CASSLQGRPTDTQYF

d_gene: NA
j_gene: TRBJ1-1
len: 13
abundance: NA
v_gene: TRBV6-1
CDR3nt: TGTGCCAGCAGAAGAACAGAGAACACTGAAGCTTTCTTT
CDR3aa: CASRRTENTEAFF

d_gene: NA
j_gene: TRBJ1-5
len: 14
abundance: few
v_gene: TRBV4-1
CDR3nt: TGCGCCAGCAGCCAAGATTATGGCAATCAGCCCCAGCATTTT
CDR3aa: CASSQDYGNQPQHF

d_gene: NA
j_gene: TRBJ2-3
len: 14
abundance: NA
v_gene: TRBV7-7
CDR3nt: TGTGCCAGCAGCTTAGCCGGCAGGTCAGATACGCAGTATTTT
CDR3aa: CASSLAGRSDTQYF

d_gene: NA
j_gene: TRBJ1-4
len: 12
abundance: NA
v_gene: TRBV18
CDR3nt: TGTGCCAGCTCACCAGCGAATGAAAAACTGTTTTTT
CDR3aa: CASSPANEKLFF

d_gene: TRBD1
j_gene: TRBJ2-1
len: 15
abundance: NA
v_gene: TRBV7-6
CDR3nt: TGTGCCAGCAGCTTAGGTAGGACAGGGAGCCATGAGCAGTTCTTC
CDR3aa: CASSLGRTGSHEQFF

d_gene: NA
j_gene: TRBJ1-5
len: 15
abundance: NA
v_gene: TRBV19
CDR3nt: TGTGCCAGTAGTATAGGTTCGGGGTTAAGGAAGCCCCAGCATTTT
CDR3aa: CASSIGSGLRKPQHF

d_gene: NA
j_gene: TRBJ2-6
len: 14
abundance: NA
v_gene: TRBV5-6
CDR3nt: TGTGCCAGCAGCTCTGCCTCTGGGGCCAACGTCCTGACTTTC
CDR3aa: CASSSASGANVLTF

d_gene: NA
j_gene: TRBJ2-2
len: 21
abundance: NA
v_gene: TRBV21-1
CDR3nt: TGTGCCAGCAGCATAAACGCCGTAGGGCAGGTCAGGGGTCCGAACACCGGGGAGCTGTTTTTT
CDR3aa: CASSINAVGQVRGPNTGELFF

d_gene: NA
j_gene: TRBJ2-7
len: 15
abundance: NA
v_gene: TRBV7-9
CDR3nt: TGTGCCAGCAGCTCATCGGAGGGGCATCCTTACGAGCAGTACTTC
CDR3aa: CASSSSEGHPYEQYF

d_gene: NA
j_gene: TRBJ2-5
len: 15
abundance: NA
v_gene: TRBV18
CDR3nt: TGTGCCAGCTCACCGGGCGGGGCGGGGCCAGAGACCCAGTACTTC
CDR3aa: CASSPGGAGPETQYF

d_gene: TRBD1
j_gene: TRBJ1-1
len: 12
abundance: NA
v_gene: TRBV7-6
CDR3nt: TGTGCCAGCAGCTCGACTTCAGGGGGAGCTTTCTTT
CDR3aa: CASSSTSGGAFF

d_gene: NA
j_gene: TRBJ2-6
len: 15
abundance: NA
v_gene: TRBV6-5
CDR3nt: TGTGCCAGCAGTTTACGTAGCTCTGGGGCCAACGTCCTGACTTTC
CDR3aa: CASSLRSSGANVLTF

d_gene: NA
j_gene: TRBJ2-5
len: 13
abundance: NA
v_gene: TRBV10-3
CDR3nt: TGTGCCATCAGAGGAGATACGCAAGAGACCCAGTACTTC
CDR3aa: CAIRGDTQETQYF

d_gene: NA
j_gene: TRBJ1-3
len: 15
abundance: NA
v_gene: TRBV30
CDR3nt: TGTGCCTGGAGTGTGGCCAGTCAGACTGGAAACACCATATATTTT
CDR3aa: CAWSVASQTGNTIYF

d_gene: TRBD1
j_gene: TRBJ1-1
len: 15
abundance: NA
v_gene: TRBV6-5
CDR3nt: TGTGCCAGCAGGGAATCCGGGACAGTCCCCACTGAAGCTTTCTTT
CDR3aa: CASRESGTVPTEAFF

d_gene: NA
j_gene: TRBJ1-3
len: 16
abundance: NA
v_gene: TRBV10-1
CDR3nt: TGCGCCAGCAGCCTCTCCGGGACCCCCTCTGGAAACACCATATATTTT
CDR3aa: CASSLSGTPSGNTIYF

d_gene: NA
j_gene: TRBJ2-7
len: 16
abundance: NA
v_gene: TRBV5-1
CDR3nt: TGCGCCAGCAGCTTCCGTCCAGGGGCAAACTCCTACGAGCAGTACTTC
CDR3aa: CASSFRPGANSYEQYF

d_gene: TRBD2
j_gene: TRBJ2-1
len: 16
abundance: NA
v_gene: TRBV11-1
CDR3nt: TGTGCCAGCAGCTGGCCGGGACTAGCGGGAGTCACTGAGCAGTTCTTC
CDR3aa: CASSWPGLAGVTEQFF

d_gene: NA
j_gene: TRBJ2-1
len: 15
abundance: NA
v_gene: TRBV7-2
CDR3nt: TGTGCCAGCAGCTTAATGTCCGGGTGGGGCGATGAGCAGTTCTTC
CDR3aa: CASSLMSGWGDEQFF

d_gene: NA
j_gene: TRBJ2-3
len: 19
abundance: NA
v_gene: TRBV12-5
CDR3nt: TGTGCTAGTGGTTTGGCCCCAAAAACGACTAGTCCTTCTGGGGATACGCAGTATTTT
CDR3aa: CASGLAPKTTSPSGDTQYF

d_gene: NA
j_gene: TRBJ1-1
len: 11
abundance: NA
v_gene: TRBV2
CDR3nt: TGTGCCAGCACAGGGAACACTGAAGCTTTCTTT
CDR3aa: CASTGNTEAFF

d_gene: TRBD2
j_gene: TRBJ2-3
len: 15
abundance: NA
v_gene: TRBV2
CDR3nt: TGTGCCAGCAGAAGCGGGAGAGGTCTTACAGATACGCAGTATTTT
CDR3aa: CASRSGRGLTDTQYF

d_gene: TRBD2
j_gene: TRBJ2-4
len: 20
abundance: NA
v_gene: TRBV19
CDR3nt: TGTGCCAGTAGTCCGGGACTAGCGGGAGGGCCGTCGCTAGCCAAAAACATTCAGTACTTC
CDR3aa: CASSPGLAGGPSLAKNIQYF

d_gene: NA
j_gene: TRBJ2-3
len: 16
abundance: NA
v_gene: TRBV7-9
CDR3nt: TGTGCCAGCAGCTCAACGGGTACGTTTCACGGGGATACGCAGTATTTT
CDR3aa: CASSSTGTFHGDTQYF

d_gene: NA
j_gene: TRBJ2-3
len: 15
abundance: once
v_gene: TRBV7-9
CDR3nt: TGTGCCAGCAGCTCGGACTGGTTAGGCACAGATACGCAGTATTTT
CDR3aa: CASSSDWLGTDTQYF

d_gene: NA
j_gene: TRBJ2-2
len: 15
abundance: few
v_gene: TRBV2
CDR3nt: TGTGCCAGCAGTAAGGGATGGGGGAACACCGGGGAGCTGTTTTTT
CDR3aa: CASSKGWGNTGELFF

d_gene: TRBD1
j_gene: TRBJ2-7
len: 13
abundance: NA
v_gene: TRBV6-1
CDR3nt: TGTGCCAGCAGAAACAGGGGCGTCTACGAGCAGTACTTC
CDR3aa: CASRNRGVYEQYF